These T cell receptor beta chains were read from a single sample in a study of T cell repertoires in cytomegalovirus infection. TCRdb passed the reads through MiXCR, listing each CDR3 protein once. The profile shows roughly 120,000 distinct CDR3 sequences, approximately 30% of them singletons. No cognate antigen is known for these TCRs. Sequenced here: CD8+ T cells from cultured PBMCs, sampled from culture after CMV antigen stimulation. Every receptor here comes from a human donor in good health (CMV status not recorded). Some clones in this sample may be carry-over from other donors' samples. CDR3s include the opening cysteine and the closing phenylalanine or tryptophan. D genes are given only for firm matches. A clone size is listed for some rows: how often the clone was seen (once, few, many), or a class if it is expanded.

TRBD1	TRBV7-3	NA	TRBJ1-1	TGTGCCAGCAGCTTCGACGACAGGGAGGAAGCTTTCTTT	CASSFDDREEAFF
NA	TRBV6-1	few	TRBJ1-1	TGTGCCAGCAGTCCTCTCGGGGGGAGCACTGAAGCTTTCTTT	CASSPLGGSTEAFF
NA	TRBV12-3/TRBV12-4	NA	TRBJ1-5	TGTGCCAGCAGTTTAATGCCCAGGGAGGGACTCAATCAGCCCCAGCATTTT	CASSLMPREGLNQPQHF
NA	TRBV27	NA	TRBJ2-7	TGTGCCAGCAGTTTTGGGGAGGGGGCCGAGCAGTACTTC	CASSFGEGAEQYF
NA	TRBV28	NA	TRBJ1-6	TGTGCCAGCAGTTTGGGGGATTCACCCCTCCACTTT	CASSLGDSPLHF
NA	TRBV7-6	few	TRBJ2-2	TGTGCCAGCGCCGAGCTGGCGGACCCCCTTGGCGGGGAGCTGTTTTTT	CASAELADPLGGELFF
NA	TRBV7-9	many	TRBJ2-2	TGTGCCAGCAGCGTACAGGGCACCGGGGAGCTGTTTTTT	CASSVQGTGELFF
TRBD2	TRBV7-2	NA	TRBJ2-3	TGTGCCAGCAGCTTCGGACTAGCGGGGGCCACAGATACGCAGTATTTT	CASSFGLAGATDTQYF
TRBD1	TRBV6-6	NA	TRBJ1-4	TGTGCCAGCAGAAACAGAGTCCAGGGGGCGTTTGAAAAACTGTTTTTT	CASRNRVQGAFEKLFF
NA	TRBV7-6	NA	TRBJ2-7	TGTGCCAGCAGCCCCCCAGGGCGCAACGAGCAGTACTTC	CASSPPGRNEQYF
NA	TRBV7-2	many	TRBJ1-5	TGTGCCAGCAGCTTAGACCTGCAGGAGGGGCTGGTTCAGCCCCAGCATTTT	CASSLDLQEGLVQPQHF
NA	TRBV20-1	once	TRBJ2-1	TGCAGTGCTAGTAGTCACAATGAGCAGTTCTTC	CSASSHNEQFF
NA	TRBV2	NA	TRBJ1-1	TGTGCCAGCAGTGAATATCGGGCGAACACTGAAGCTTTCTTT	CASSEYRANTEAFF
TRBD1	TRBV7-6	NA	TRBJ2-1	TGTGCTAGCAGCCTAAACACCTACAGGGGCGGCGATGAGCAGTTCTTC	CASSLNTYRGGDEQFF
NA	TRBV11-3	NA	TRBJ2-1	TGTGCCAGCAGCTTAGCGGTCTCTAGCTCCTACAATGAGCAGTTCTTC	CASSLAVSSSYNEQFF
NA	TRBV4-1	NA	TRBJ2-7	TGCGCCAGCAGCCAAGATACGGCGGGAACTGATTTGACCTACGAGCAGTACTTC	CASSQDTAGTDLTYEQYF
NA	TRBV6-1	NA	TRBJ1-5	TGTGCCAGCAGTGAAGGTCAGCCCCAGCATTTT	CASSEGQPQHF
TRBD1	TRBV7-9	few	TRBJ2-7	TGTGCCAGCAGCTTAGCGTCGGGACAGCTCTACGAGCAGTACTTC	CASSLASGQLYEQYF
TRBD2	TRBV20-1	many	TRBJ2-7	TGCAGTGCTAGCTCACCCTTCGGACTAGCGGGCGAGCAGTACTTC	CSASSPFGLAGEQYF
TRBD2	TRBV4-1	NA	TRBJ2-3	TGTGCCAGCAGCCAACTTAGCGGGGGGGCCTCTCTTACAGATACGCAGTATTTT	CASSQLSGGASLTDTQYF
TRBD1	TRBV4-1	many	TRBJ2-3	TGCGCCAGCAGCCAAAACCCACCCTTTACCGGGACAGGTCTCACAGATACGCAGTATTTT	CASSQNPPFTGTGLTDTQYF
NA	TRBV7-8	NA	TRBJ2-3	TGTGCCAACAGCTCGGACCTCGCTAGCACAGATACGCAGTATTTT	CANSSDLASTDTQYF
NA	TRBV3-1	NA	TRBJ1-1	TGTGCCAGCAGCCAAGATGGTGGGGGGCCTCTCGCTGAAGCTTTCTTT	CASSQDGGGPLAEAFF
NA	TRBV28	few	TRBJ1-1	TGTGCCAGCAGTTTAGGTATGGGACACTCTGAAGCTTTCTTT	CASSLGMGHSEAFF
NA	TRBV19	NA	TRBJ1-1	TGTGCCAGTAGGATCAGCCTGATGAACACTGAAGCTTTCTTT	CASRISLMNTEAFF
NA	TRBV7-2	many	TRBJ2-3	TGTGCCAGTAAATCCGACAGCCGTGTTCTCCTGCCCCTCACAGATACGCAGTATTTT	CASKSDSRVLLPLTDTQYF
NA	TRBV7-9	NA	TRBJ2-1	TGTGCCAGCAGCTTAGCGCTAGGGGGCTCCTACAATGAGCAGTTCTTC	CASSLALGGSYNEQFF